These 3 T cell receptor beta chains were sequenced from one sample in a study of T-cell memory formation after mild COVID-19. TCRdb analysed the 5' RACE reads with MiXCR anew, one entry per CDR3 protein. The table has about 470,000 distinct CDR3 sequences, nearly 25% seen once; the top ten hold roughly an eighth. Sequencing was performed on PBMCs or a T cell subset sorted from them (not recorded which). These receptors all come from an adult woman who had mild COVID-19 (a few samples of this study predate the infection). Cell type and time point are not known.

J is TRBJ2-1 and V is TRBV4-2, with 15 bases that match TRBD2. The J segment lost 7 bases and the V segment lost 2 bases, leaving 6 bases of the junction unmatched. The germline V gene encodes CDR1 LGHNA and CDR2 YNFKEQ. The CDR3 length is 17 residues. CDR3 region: CASSQPPGTSGGNEQFF. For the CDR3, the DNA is TGTGCCAGCAGCCAACCCCCGGGGACTAGCGGGGGGAATGAGCAGTTCTTC.

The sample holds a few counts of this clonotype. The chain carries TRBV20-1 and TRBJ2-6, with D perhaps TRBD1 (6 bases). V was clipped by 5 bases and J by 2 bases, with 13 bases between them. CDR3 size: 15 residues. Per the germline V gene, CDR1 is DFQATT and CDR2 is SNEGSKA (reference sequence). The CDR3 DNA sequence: TGCAGTGCTCCCGGGACATCTGCTGGGGCCAACGTCCTGACTTTC. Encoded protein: CSAPGTSAGANVLTF.

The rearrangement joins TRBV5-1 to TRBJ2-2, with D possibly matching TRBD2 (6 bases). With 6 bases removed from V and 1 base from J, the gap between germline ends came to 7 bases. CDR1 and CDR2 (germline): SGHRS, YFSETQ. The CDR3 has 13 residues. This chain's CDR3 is CASTGGNTGELFF. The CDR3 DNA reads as TGCGCCAGCACCGGGGGGAACACCGGGGAGCTGTTTTTT.